The subject of this entry is one TCR beta chain. Its recognized antigen is unknown. Base qualities are missing; no much larger clone stands one base away. The data originate from a study of blood T cell repertoires in COVID-19 (TCRdb year 2020). For context, the study as a whole: Samples covering the acute and convalescent phases of COVID-19 were provided by collaborators in the United States, Italy and Spain. The prospective study material was composed of cDNA or gDNA derived from T cells, B-cell-depleted T cells, or PBMCs. Sample metadata almost always included a de-identified subject ID, COVID-19 status, age in years and sex. The repertoires were made available in a free public database intended to serve as a resource for research on the immune response to SARS-CoV-2. Subjects who had been exposed to COVID-19, were actively infected with it, or had recovered from it provided the deeply sampled blood TCRbeta repertoires that made up the dataset. Where available, HLA class I and class II types were obtained from metadata supplied by the sample provider rather than from assay-based typing. The samples were drawn from the first 160 participants of the ongoing ImmuneRACE study and from 1,254 subjects provided by 6 global collaborators. The paper as a whole reports these results and caveats: The amount of clinical and demographic metadata varied by source and participant and was provided uncurated.

The germline V gene yields SGHTA for CDR1 and FQGNSA for CDR2. Inclusive of the bounding cysteine and phenylalanine, the CDR3 is 15 residues long. CDR3 DNA only is kept here, 45 bases in frame from base 1. The junction carries 11 bases between V and J, which are trimmed by 6 bases and 0 bases respectively. Collaborating institutions collected whole blood in K2EDTA tubes following their own protocols. For TCRbeta analysis, collaborators shipped samples in one of three forms: frozen whole blood, isolated PBMCs, or DNA extracted from either of those sample types. The immunoSEQ Assay, a bias-controlled multiplex PCR, was used to amplify TCRbeta CDR3 regions from genomic DNA. The source study handled its data this way. The number of nucleated cells in each sample was estimated from the amplification of reference gene primers within the assay. Sequence reads were collapsed and filtered to measure the absolute abundance of every unique TCRbeta CDR3 rearrangement. For each sample, productive Simpson clonality was calculated as the square root of Simpson's diversity index over productive rearrangements. TCRdb obtained this table from immuneACCESS and retained in-frame rearrangements with V and J assigned. These tables miss some clones; where compared with another copy, unresolved V genes account for less than half of the shortfall, and the remainder is unexplained. The D gene and trimming were derived from the DNA, and the V and J assignments and clone size from that table. The sample has 120,000 to 150,000 clones on record, about 82% of them singletons. The ten most abundant clones make up about 3% of the sample.

Recombination connected TRBV7-2 to TRBJ2-2; TRBD2 is perhaps the D gene, given 5 matching bases. Sequencing was performed on peripheral blood. The clonotype was recovered from a woman in her thirties or forties with active or convalescent COVID-19. The CDR3 amino acid sequence is: CASRLAYTNTGELFF. The nucleotide sequence is given as TGTGCCAGCAGGCTAGCCTACACGAACACCGGGGAGCTGTTTTTT.